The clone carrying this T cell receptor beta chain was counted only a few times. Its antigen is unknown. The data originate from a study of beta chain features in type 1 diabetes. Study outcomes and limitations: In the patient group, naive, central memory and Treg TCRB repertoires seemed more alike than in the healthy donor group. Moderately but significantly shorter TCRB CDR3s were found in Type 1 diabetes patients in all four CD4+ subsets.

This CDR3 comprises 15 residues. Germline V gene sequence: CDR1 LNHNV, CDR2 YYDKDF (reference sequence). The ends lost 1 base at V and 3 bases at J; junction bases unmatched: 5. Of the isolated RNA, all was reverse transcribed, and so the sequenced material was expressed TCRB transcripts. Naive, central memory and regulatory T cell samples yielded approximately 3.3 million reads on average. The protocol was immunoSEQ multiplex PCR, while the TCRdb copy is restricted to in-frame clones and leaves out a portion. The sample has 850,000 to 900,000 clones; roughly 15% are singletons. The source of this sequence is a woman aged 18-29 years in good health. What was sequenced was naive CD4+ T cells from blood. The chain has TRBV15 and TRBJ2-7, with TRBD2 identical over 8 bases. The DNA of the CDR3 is TGTGCCACCAGCAGAGCCCAAACTAGCGGCTACGAGCAGTACTTC. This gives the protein CATSRAQTSGYEQYF.